Sequencing of this T cell receptor (beta chain) was carried out in a study of T cells after yellow fever vaccination. Whole-study results and caveats: Overall, a small share of clonotypes was seen in both CD4 and CD8 compartments. Most primary-vaccination clones reappeared after the booster (less than 98% CD4, about 88% CD8).

This clonotype has just a few counts. Its antigen remains unknown. For TCR, cDNA came from 5'RACE template switching, which added a universal primer site and UMIs. TCRdb passed the 5' RACE reads through MiXCR, listing each CDR3 protein once. Here the sample spans 400,000 or so distinct CDR3 sequences, 18% being singletons. CDR3 length: 14 residues. Germline V gene data show CDR1 as MNHEY and CDR2 as SMNVEV (reference sequence). Trimming took 5 bases from V and 5 from J, leaving 16 bases between them. The source of this sequence is a man aged 18 to 29 who received the YFV17D yellow fever vaccine. Sequenced material: PBMCs, taken before the yellow fever booster vaccination. The gene calls are TRBV27 and TRBJ2-7; D might be TRBD1 (6 bases). CDR3 coding DNA: TGTGCCAGCAGTAGCCCTGGGACAAGCAACGAGCAGTACGTC. Protein sequence: CASSSPGTSNEQYV.